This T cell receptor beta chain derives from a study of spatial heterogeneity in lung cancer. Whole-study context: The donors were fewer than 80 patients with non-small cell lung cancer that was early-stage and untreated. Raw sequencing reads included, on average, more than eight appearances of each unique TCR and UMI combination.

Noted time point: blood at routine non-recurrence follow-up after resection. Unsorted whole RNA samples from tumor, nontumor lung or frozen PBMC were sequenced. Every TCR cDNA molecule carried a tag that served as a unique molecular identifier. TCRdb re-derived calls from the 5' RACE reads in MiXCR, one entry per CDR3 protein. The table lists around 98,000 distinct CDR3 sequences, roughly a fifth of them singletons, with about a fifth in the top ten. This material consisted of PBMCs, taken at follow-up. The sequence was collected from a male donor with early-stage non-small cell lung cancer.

CDR3 sequence: CATSDLPGRPNEQFF. The CDR3 nucleotides are TGTGCCACCAGTGATTTACCTGGGAGGCCCAATGAGCAGTTCTTC. The chain links TRBV24-1 to TRBJ2-1; D perhaps matches TRBD2 (6 bases). Germline assignment: CDR1 KGHDR and CDR2 SFDVKD. The ends were cut back, 1 base at V and 6 bases at J, with 12 bases in the middle. CDR3 length: 15 amino acids.